This T cell receptor beta chain derives from a study of T-cell reconstitution after alpha-beta-depleted transplantation in children. Study observations and caveats: Day-60 TCRbeta diversity that was high in some patients was derived from surviving recipient T cells and thymic progenitors. Alpha-beta T cells present about two months after transplant were reported to originate from several hundred expanded graft clones. Hyperexpanded clones declined; after one year, newly produced T cells mostly supplied diversity.

The germline gives CDR1 SQVTM, CDR2 ANQGSEA. The CDR3 has 13 amino acids. Preparation of the TCRbeta library used unique molecular identifiers. TCRdb ran MiXCR on the PCR reads and lists one entry per CDR3 protein. The data contain around 5,900 distinct CDR3 sequences, about 14% of them singletons. At least ten counts were recorded for this clonotype. The antigen remains unidentified. At one boundary the junction diverges from the germline segment, which might be a read error. This chain links TRBV29-1 with TRBJ1-1; 8 nucleotides line up with TRBD1. The sample consisted of PBMCs, mostly from graft donor cells, taken 180 days after TCRalphabeta/CD19-depleted stem cell transplant. The sequence was collected from a patient aged 2-10 years who had a stem cell transplant for inherited bone marrow failure, so the T cells may come from the graft donor. CDR3 amino acids: CSAEQGGSTEAFF. The DNA for the CDR3 is TGCAGCGCTGAACAGGGGGGGAGCACTGAAGCTTTCTTT.